The T cell receptor beta chain under discussion was sequenced for a study of cytomegalovirus exposure and HLA in healthy donors. Amplification used 60 Vbeta primers and 13 Jbeta primers. Sequencing was performed with immunoSEQ multiplex PCR; in TCRdb, only in-frame clones are kept and a portion is missing. The table includes about 130,000 clones, 84% detected once. Germline CDR1 is SGHAT and CDR2 is FQNNGV. This CDR3 is built from 18 residues. V was trimmed by 0 bases and J by 2 bases, leaving 18 bases between them. The TCR originated in a man over 45 in good health and CMV-seronegative. The chain combines TRBV11-2 with TRBJ2-3; D is perhaps TRBD2 (5 bases). Material for sequencing was PBMCs. The CDR3 region is CASSLDSRFGLYTDTQYF. The CDR3 coding sequence is TGTGCCAGCAGCTTAGATAGCAGATTTGGACTCTACACAGATACGCAGTATTTT.